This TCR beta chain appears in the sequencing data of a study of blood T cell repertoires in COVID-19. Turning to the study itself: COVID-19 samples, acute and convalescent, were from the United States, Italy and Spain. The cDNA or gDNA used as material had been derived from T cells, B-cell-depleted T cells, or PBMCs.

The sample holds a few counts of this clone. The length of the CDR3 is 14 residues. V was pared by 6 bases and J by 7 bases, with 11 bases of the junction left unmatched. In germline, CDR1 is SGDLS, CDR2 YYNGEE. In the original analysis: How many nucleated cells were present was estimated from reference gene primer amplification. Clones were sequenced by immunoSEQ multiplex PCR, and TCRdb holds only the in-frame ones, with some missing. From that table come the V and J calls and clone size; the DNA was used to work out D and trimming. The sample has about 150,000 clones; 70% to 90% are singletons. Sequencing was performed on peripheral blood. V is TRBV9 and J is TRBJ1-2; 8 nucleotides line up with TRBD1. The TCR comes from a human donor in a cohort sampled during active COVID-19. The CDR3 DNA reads TGTGCCAGCACTGGCACAGGGGGTATGGGTGGCTACACCTTC. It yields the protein CASTGTGGMGGYTF.